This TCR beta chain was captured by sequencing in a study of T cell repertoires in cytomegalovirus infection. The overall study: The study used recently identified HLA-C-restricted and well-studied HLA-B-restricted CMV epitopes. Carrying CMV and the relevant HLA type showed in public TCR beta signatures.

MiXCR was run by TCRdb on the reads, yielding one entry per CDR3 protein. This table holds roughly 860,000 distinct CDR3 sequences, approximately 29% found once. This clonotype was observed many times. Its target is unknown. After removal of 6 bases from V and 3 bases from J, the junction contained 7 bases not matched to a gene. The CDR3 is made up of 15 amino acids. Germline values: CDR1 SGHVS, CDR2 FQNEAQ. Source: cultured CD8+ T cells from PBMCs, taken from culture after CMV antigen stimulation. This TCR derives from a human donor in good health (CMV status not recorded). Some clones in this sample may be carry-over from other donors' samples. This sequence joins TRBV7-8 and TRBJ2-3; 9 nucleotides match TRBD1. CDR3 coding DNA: TGTGCCAGCAGTAAGGACAGGGGAGGGACAGATACGCAGTATTTT. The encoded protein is CASSKDRGGTDTQYF.